This T cell receptor (beta chain) was identified during a study of T-cell memory formation after mild COVID-19. Study as a whole: TCR clusters were largely donor specific. Study-level results: Contracting clones localized mainly to CM and EM when CD4+ and mainly to EMRA when CD8+. Day 15 to 85 contractors were CD4/CD8 balanced; later expanders leaned CD4+.

This clonotype was picked up many times. The antigen remains undetermined. This CDR3 is 16 amino acids long. Germline CDR1 and CDR2: MNHEY and SVGEGT. Deletions cut 6 bases from V and 0 bases from J, with 15 bases between. The 5'RACE method, run with constant-segment primers, produced TCR alpha and TCR beta cDNA libraries (carrying sample barcodes and UMIs). Using its own MiXCR run on the 5' RACE reads, TCRdb lists one record per CDR3 protein. The sample holds 350,000 to 500,000 distinct CDR3 sequences, 20% seen once. Material: PBMCs or a T cell subset sorted from them (not recorded which). The V call is TRBV6-2 or TRBV6-3, the J call TRBJ2-1; no clear D. This TCR was sampled from an adult woman who had mild COVID-19 (a few samples of this study predate the infection). Cell type and time point are not known. The CDR3 region is CASSDPGPGSYNEQFF. In nucleotides, the CDR3 is TGTGCCAGCAGCGACCCCGGCCCCGGCTCCTACAATGAGCAGTTCTTC.